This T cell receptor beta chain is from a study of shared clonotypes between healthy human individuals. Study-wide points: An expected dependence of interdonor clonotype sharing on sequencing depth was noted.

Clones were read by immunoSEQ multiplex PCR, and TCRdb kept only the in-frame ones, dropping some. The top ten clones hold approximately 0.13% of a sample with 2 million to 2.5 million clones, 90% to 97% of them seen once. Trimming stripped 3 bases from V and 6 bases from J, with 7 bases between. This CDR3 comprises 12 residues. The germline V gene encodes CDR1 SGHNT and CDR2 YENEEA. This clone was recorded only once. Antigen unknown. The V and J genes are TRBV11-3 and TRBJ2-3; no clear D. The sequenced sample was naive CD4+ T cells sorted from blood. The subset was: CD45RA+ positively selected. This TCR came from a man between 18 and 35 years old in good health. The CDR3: CASSFSVDTQYF. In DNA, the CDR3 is TGTGCCAGCAGCTTTTCGGTCGATACGCAGTATTTT.